The sequence of this T cell receptor beta chain was determined in a study of neurological immune-mediated disorders. Where libraries were unsorted, they were derived from 2 million PBMCs stored at -80 degrees C. The authors made cDNA by 5'RACE with 10-nucleotide random UMIs. One entry per CDR3 protein results from TCRdb running MiXCR on the 5' RACE reads. This table holds roughly 120,000 distinct CDR3 sequences, 3.2% found once. This clonotype occurred a few times. This receptor was identified in a woman in her 30s with multiple sclerosis. The sequenced sample consisted of PBMCs.

CDR3 bases: TGCAGTGCTCAGACAGGGAAAGATGGCTACACCTTC. This sequence encodes CSAQTGKDGYTF. V is TRBV20-1 and J is TRBJ1-2, with 7 bases matching TRBD1. The CDR3 has 12 amino acids. Germline values: CDR1 DFQATT, CDR2 SNEGSKA (reference sequence). The V gene end was trimmed by 5 bases and the J gene end by 6 bases; junction bases not matched to a gene: 6.